Detailed here is one T cell receptor beta chain. What it binds is not known. The study's library attached unique molecular identifiers to single cDNA molecules. As handled by the study authors: Between 23,224 and 690,600 TCRs appeared in each sample, and the median stood at approximately 100,000. TCRdb re-derived calls from the 5' RACE reads in MiXCR, one entry per CDR3 protein. The V and J calls here are based on TCRdb, not the publication. Among some 78,000 distinct CDR3 sequences listed, less than 9.5% were seen once. This specimen belongs to a study of human T cells and chemical hapten exposure. Across the whole study: Per-sample TCR yields varied mainly from small pooled library volume differences.

Extraction of total RNA was performed on unfractionated whole blood. Germline V gene lookup returns CDR1 SQVTM and CDR2 ANQGSEA. The CDR3 is 15 amino acids. The germline V and J ends were trimmed by 3 bases and 9 bases, with 24 bases remaining between them. Overall study findings and caveats: TCRs whose frequency exceeded 1 in 1000 remained the same following DPC sensitization.

This clonotype was sampled from a male donor in good health. V is TRBV29-1 and J is TRBJ2-7, with a possible D match to TRBD1 (6 bases). The CDR3 protein is CSVEGTDSDIGGQYF. CDR3 bases: TGCAGCGTTGAGGGAACGGACAGTGACATTGGAGGGCAGTACTTC.